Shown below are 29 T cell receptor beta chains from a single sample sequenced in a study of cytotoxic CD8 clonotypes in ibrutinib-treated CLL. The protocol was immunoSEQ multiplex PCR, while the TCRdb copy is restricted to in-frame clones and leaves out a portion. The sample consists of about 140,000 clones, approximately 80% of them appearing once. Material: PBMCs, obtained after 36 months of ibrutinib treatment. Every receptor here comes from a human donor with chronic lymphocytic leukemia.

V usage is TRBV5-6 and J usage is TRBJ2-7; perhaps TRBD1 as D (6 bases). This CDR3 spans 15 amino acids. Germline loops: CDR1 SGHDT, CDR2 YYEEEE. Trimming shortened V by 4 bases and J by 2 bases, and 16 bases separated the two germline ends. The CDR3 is CASSRRWGQTYEQYF. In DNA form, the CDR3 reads TGTGCCAGCAGCCGAAGGTGGGGACAAACCTACGAGCAGTACTTC. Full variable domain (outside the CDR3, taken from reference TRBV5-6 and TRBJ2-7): DAGVTQSPTHLIKTRGQQVTLRCSPKSGHDTVSWYQQALGQGPQFIFQYYEEEERQRGNFPDRFSGHQFPNYSSELNVNALLLGDSALYLCASSRRWGQTYEQYFGPGTRLTVT.

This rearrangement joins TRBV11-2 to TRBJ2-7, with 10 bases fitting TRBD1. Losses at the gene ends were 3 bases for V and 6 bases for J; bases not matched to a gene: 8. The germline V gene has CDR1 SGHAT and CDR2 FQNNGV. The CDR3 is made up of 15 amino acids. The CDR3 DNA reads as TGTGCCAGCAGCTTTTACACCGGGACAGGGGTCGAGCAGTACTTC. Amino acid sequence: CASSFYTGTGVEQYF. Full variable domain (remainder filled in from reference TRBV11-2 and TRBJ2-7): EAGVAQSPRYKIIEKRQSVAFWCNPISGHATLYWYQQILGQGPKLLIQFQNNGVVDDSQLPKDRFSAERLKGVDSTLKIQPAKLEDSAVYLCASSFYTGTGVEQYFGPGTRLTVT.

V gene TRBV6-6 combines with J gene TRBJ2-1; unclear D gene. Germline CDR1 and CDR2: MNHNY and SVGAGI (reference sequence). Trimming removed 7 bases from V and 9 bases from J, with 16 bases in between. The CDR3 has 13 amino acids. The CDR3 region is CASTLLLSSEQFF. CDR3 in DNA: TGTGCCAGCACCCTTTTACTAAGTAGTGAGCAGTTCTTC.

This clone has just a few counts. CDR3 sequence (DNA): TGTGCCTGGAGTTTTGGGGGCACTGAAGCTTTCTTT. As protein: CAWSFGGTEAFF. The V gene is TRBV30, the J gene TRBJ1-1; a possible D gene is TRBD1 (5 bases). The CDR3 extends over 12 amino acids. CDR1 and CDR2 from the germline V gene are GTSNPN and SVGIG (reference sequence). Trimming took 2 bases from V and 4 from J, leaving 8 bases between them.

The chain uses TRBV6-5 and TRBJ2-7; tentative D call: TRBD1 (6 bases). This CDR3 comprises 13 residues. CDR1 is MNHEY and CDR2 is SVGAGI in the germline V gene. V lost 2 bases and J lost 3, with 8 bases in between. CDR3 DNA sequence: TGTGCCAGCAGTTACGCGGACAGCTACGAGCAGTACTTC. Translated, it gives CASSYADSYEQYF.

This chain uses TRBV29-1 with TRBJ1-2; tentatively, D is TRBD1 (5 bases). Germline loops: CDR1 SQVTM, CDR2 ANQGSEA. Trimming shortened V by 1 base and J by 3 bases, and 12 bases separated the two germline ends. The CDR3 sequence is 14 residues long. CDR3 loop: CSVEGKGLYYGYTF. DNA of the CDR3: TGCAGCGTTGAAGGGAAGGGGCTTTACTATGGCTACACCTTC. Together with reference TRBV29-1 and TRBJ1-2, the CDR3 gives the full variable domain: SAVISQKPSRDICQRGTSLTIQCQVDSQVTMMFWYRQQPGQSLTLIATANQGSEATYESGFVIDKFPISRPNLTFSTLTVSNMSPEDSSIYLCSVEGKGLYYGYTFGSGTRLTVV.

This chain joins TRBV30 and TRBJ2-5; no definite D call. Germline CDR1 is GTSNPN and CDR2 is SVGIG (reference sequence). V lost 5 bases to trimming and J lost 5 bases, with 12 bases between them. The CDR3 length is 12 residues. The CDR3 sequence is CAWGQRRETQYF. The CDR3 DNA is TGTGCCTGGGGGCAGCGCCGGGAGACCCAGTACTTC.

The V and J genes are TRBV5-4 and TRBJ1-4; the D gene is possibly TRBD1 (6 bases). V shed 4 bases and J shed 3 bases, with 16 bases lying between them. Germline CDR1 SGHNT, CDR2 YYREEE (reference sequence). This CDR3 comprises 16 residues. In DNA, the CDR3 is TGTGCCAGCAGCCAAGGGCTGGGGGCCGCTAATGAAAAACTGTTTTTT. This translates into CASSQGLGAANEKLFF.

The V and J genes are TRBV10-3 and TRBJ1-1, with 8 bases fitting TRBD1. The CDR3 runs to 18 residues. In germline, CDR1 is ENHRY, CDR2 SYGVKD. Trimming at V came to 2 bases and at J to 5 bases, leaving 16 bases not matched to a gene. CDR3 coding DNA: TGTGCCATCAGTGAGGCCCAAGGCTGGACAGGGACTGGGACTGAAGCTTTCTTT. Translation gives CAISEAQGWTGTGTEAFF.

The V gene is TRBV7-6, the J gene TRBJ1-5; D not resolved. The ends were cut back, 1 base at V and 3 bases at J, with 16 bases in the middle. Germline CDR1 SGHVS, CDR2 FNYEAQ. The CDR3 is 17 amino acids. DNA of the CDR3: TGTGCCAGCAGCTTAGAAGTAGTGAGTGAAGCCAATCAGCCCCAGCATTTT. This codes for CASSLEVVSEANQPQHF. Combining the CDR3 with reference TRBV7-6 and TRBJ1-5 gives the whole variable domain GAGVSQSPRYKVTKRGQDVALRCDPISGHVSLYWYRQALGQGPEFLTYFNYEAQQDKSGLPNDRFSAERPEGSISTLTIQRTEQRDSAMYRCASSLEVVSEANQPQHFGDGTRLSIL.

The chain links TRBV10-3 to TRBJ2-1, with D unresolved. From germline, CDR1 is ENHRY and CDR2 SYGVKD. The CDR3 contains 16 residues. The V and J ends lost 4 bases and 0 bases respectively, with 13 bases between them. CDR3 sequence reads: CAISVSVHSSYNEQFF. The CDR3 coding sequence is TGTGCCATCAGTGTTAGTGTTCATAGCTCCTACAATGAGCAGTTCTTC.

CDR3: CASSLPGLVYGYTF. The CDR3 nucleotides are TGTGCCAGCAGTTTACCCGGGTTGGTTTATGGCTACACCTTC. This chain connects TRBV28 to TRBJ1-2; D is uncertain. The CDR3 sequence is 14 residues long. With 2 bases removed from V and 5 bases from J, the gap between germline ends came to 12 bases. CDR1 is MDHEN, CDR2 SYDVKM, per germline.

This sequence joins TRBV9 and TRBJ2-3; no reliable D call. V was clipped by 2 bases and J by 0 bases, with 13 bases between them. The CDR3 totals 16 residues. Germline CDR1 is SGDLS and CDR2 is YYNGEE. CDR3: CASSVSSTSSTDTQYF. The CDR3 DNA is TGTGCCAGCAGCGTGAGTAGCACATCTAGCACAGATACGCAGTATTTT.

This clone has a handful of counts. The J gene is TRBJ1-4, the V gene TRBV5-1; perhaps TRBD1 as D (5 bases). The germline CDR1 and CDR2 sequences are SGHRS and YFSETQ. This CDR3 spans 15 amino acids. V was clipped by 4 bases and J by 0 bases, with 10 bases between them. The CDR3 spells CASSRGDATNEKLFF. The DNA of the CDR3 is TGCGCCAGCAGCCGGGGGGATGCAACTAATGAAAAACTGTTTTTT.

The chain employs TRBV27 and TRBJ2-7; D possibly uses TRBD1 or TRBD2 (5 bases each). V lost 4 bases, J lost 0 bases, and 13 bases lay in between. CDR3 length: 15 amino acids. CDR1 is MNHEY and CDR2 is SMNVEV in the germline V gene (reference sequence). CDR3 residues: CASSSGTKSSYEQYF. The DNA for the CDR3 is TGTGCCAGCAGTTCGGGGACGAAGAGCTCCTACGAGCAGTACTTC.

CDR3 loop: CASSPLASSDTF. Written as DNA, the CDR3 is TGTGCCAGCAGCCCCCTTGCGAGTTCTGACACCTTC. V usage is TRBV5-6 and J usage is TRBJ1-2, with D unresolved. The germline gives CDR1 SGHDT, CDR2 YYEEEE. V gave up 4 bases and J gave up 12 bases, with 16 bases separating them. The CDR3 is made up of 12 amino acids.

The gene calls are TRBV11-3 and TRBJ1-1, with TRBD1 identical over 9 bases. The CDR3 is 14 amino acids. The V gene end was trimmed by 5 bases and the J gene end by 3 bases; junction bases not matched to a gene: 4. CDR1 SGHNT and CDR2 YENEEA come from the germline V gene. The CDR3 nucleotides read TGTGCCAGCAGCCTGGGACAGGGAGACACTGAAGCTTTCTTT. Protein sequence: CASSLGQGDTEAFF.

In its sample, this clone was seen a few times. This CDR3 is CASSEDFSGANVLTF. CDR3 sequence (DNA): TGTGCCAGCAGTGAGGACTTCTCTGGGGCCAACGTCCTGACTTTC. This chain joins TRBV6-4 and TRBJ2-6; weak D call: TRBD2 (5 bases). Germline V lookup: CDR1 MRHNA, CDR2 SNTAGT. This CDR3 has 15 residues. Trimming pared 3 bases from V and 0 bases from J, leaving 6 bases between.

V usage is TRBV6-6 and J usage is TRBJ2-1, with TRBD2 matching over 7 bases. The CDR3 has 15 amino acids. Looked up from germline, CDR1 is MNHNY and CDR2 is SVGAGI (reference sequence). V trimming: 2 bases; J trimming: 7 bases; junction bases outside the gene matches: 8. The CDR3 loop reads CASSYGGGSRNEQFF. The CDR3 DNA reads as TGTGCCAGCAGTTACGGAGGCGGGAGTCGAAATGAGCAGTTCTTC.

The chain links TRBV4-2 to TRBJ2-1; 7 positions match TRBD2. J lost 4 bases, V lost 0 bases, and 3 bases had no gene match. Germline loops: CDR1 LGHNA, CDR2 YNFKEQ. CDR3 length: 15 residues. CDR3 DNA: TGTGCCAGCAGCCAAGATCCAGCGGGGTACAATGAGCAGTTCTTC. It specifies CASSQDPAGYNEQFF.

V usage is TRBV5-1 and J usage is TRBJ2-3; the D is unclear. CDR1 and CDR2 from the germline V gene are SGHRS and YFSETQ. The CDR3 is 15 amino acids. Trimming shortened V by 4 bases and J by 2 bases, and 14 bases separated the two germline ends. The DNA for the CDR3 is TGCGCCAGCAGCCAATCCCTAGGATACACAGATACGCAGTATTTT. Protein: CASSQSLGYTDTQYF.

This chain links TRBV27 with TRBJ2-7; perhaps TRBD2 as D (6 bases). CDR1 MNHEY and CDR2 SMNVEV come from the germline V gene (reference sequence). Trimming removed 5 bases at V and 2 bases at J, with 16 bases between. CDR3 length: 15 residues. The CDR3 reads CASSPGGFFTYEQYF. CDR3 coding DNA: TGTGCCAGCAGTCCTGGGGGGTTTTTTACCTACGAGCAGTACTTC.

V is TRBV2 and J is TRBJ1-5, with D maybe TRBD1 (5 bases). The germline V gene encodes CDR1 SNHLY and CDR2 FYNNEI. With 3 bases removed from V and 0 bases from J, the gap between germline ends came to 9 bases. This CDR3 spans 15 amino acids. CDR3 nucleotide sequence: TGTGCCAGCAGTGACGGGGGGAATAGCAATCAGCCCCAGCATTTT. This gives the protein CASSDGGNSNQPQHF.

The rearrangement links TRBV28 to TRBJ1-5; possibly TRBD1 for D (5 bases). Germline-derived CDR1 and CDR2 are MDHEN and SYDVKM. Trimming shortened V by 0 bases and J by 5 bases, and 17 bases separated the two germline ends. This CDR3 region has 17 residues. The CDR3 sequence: CASSLWAGLGGDQPQHF. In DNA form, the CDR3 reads TGTGCCAGCAGTTTATGGGCGGGACTTGGGGGGGATCAGCCCCAGCATTTT.

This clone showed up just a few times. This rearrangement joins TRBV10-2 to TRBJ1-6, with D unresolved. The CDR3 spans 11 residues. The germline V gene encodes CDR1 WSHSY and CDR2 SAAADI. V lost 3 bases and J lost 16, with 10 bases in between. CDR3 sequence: CASSDGDRLHF. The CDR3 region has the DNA TGCGCCAGCAGTGATGGAGATCGGCTCCACTTT.

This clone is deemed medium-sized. CDR3 loop: CASSLTGQGASGEQYF. The CDR3 DNA is TGTGCCAGCAGCTTAACCGGACAGGGGGCGTCTGGGGAGCAGTACTTC. This chain joins TRBV7-3 and TRBJ2-7, with 11 bases identical to TRBD1. The CDR3 length is 16 residues. Germline CDR1 is SGHTA and CDR2 is FQGTGA. The J segment lost 7 bases and the V segment lost 0 bases, leaving 8 bases of the junction unmatched.

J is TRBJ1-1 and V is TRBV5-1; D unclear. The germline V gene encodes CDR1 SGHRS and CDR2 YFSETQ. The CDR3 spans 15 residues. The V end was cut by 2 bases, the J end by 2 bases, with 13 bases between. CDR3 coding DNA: TGCGCCAGCAGCTTTTCCCCGGACGGAAACACTGAAGCTTTCTTT. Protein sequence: CASSFSPDGNTEAFF. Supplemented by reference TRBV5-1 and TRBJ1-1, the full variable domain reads KAGVTQTPRYLIKTRGQQVTLSCSPISGHRSVSWYQQTPGQGLQFLFEYFSETQRNKGNFPGRFSGRQFSNSRSEMNVSTLELGDSALYLCASSFSPDGNTEAFFGQGTRLTVV.

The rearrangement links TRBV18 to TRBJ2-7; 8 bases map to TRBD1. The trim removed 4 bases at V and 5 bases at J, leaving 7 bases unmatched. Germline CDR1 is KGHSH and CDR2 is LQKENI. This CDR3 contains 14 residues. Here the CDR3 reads CASSQTTGAHEQYF. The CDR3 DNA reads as TGTGCCAGCTCACAGACGACAGGGGCCCACGAGCAGTACTTC. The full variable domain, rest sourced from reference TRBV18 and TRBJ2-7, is NAGVMQNPRHLVRRRGQEARLRCSPMKGHSHVYWYRQLPEEGLKFMVYLQKENIIDESGMPKERFSAEFPKEGPSILRIQQVVRGDSAAYFCASSQTTGAHEQYFGPGTRLTVT.

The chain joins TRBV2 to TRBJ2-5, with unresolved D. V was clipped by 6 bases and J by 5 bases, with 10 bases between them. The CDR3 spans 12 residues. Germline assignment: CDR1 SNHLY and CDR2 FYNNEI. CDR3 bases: TGTGCCAGCAGAGGTGGGTTTGAGACCCAGTACTTC. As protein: CASRGGFETQYF.